This T cell receptor (beta chain) was documented in a study of spatial heterogeneity in lung cancer. The CDR3 extends over 14 amino acids. Trimming shortened V by 0 bases and J by 14 bases, and 17 bases separated the two germline ends. Germline V lookup: CDR1 LGHNA, CDR2 YNFKEQ. TCRdb called the 5' RACE reads again in MiXCR, with one record for every CDR3 protein. This sample yields 35,000 to 55,000 distinct CDR3 sequences, of which approximately 7% are seen a single time; roughly two fifths belongs to the top ten. This clonotype was seen at least ten times. Antigen: not known. Regarding time point: sample taken at primary tumor resection. Whole RNA came from tumor, nontumor lung or frozen PBMC and was sequenced without being sorted. Study-level points and caveats: Expanded tumor TCRs that were ubiquitous appeared in blood more at resection than follow-up.

Material: PBMCs, obtained at surgery. This TCR derives from a female donor with early-stage non-small cell lung cancer. The J gene is TRBJ2-1, the V gene TRBV4-2; D tentatively fits TRBD1 or TRBD2 (6 bases each). CDR3 sequence (DNA): TGTGCCAGCAGCCAAGATAGACGGGGGCCCCCGGAGTTCTTC. It codes for CASSQDRRGPPEFF.